The 2 T cell receptor beta chains below all came from one sample that was sequenced in a study of cytomegalovirus exposure and HLA in healthy donors. The PCR employed 60 Vbeta primers together with 13 Jbeta primers. The table came from immunoSEQ multiplex PCR; TCRdb's copy has only in-frame clones and leaves some out. The repertoire holds 130,000 or so clones, 60% to 80% seen once, with roughly 0.9% in the top ten. The sequencing sample was made of PBMCs. Every receptor here comes from a woman aged 55-70 years in good health and CMV-seronegative.

The chain has TRBV6-6 and TRBJ1-2, with D uncertain. The CDR3 covers 14 residues. V lost 2 bases, J lost 6 bases, and 13 bases lay in between. CDR1 MNHNY and CDR2 SVGAGI come from the germline V gene (reference sequence). The CDR3 sequence is CASSYLGREDGYTF. In nucleotides, the CDR3 is TGTGCCAGCAGTTACCTGGGGAGGGAGGATGGCTACACCTTC.

This chain links TRBV16 with TRBJ1-2; 8 nucleotides align to TRBD1. The CDR3 has 16 residues. Germline CDR1 is KGHSY and CDR2 is FQNENV. The V and J ends lost 4 bases and 2 bases, in that order; junction bases with no gene match: 9. The CDR3 here is CASSRPTQGGNYGYTF. CDR3 nucleotides: TGTGCCAGCAGCCGACCAACACAGGGGGGAAACTATGGCTACACCTTC.